This T cell receptor beta chain was sequenced for a study of blood T cell repertoires in COVID-19 (TCRdb year 2020). With respect to the entire study: Samples from collaborators originated in the United States, Italy and Spain and spanned both the acute and convalescent phases of COVID-19. The material from the prospective study consisted of cDNA or gDNA derived from T cells, B-cell-depleted T cells, or PBMCs. Subjects who had been exposed to COVID-19, were actively infected with it, or had recovered from it provided the deeply sampled blood TCRbeta repertoires that made up the dataset. The repertoires were released in a freely available public database intended as a resource for research on the immune response to SARS-CoV-2. Samples came from the ongoing ImmuneRACE study (first 160 participants) plus 1,254 subjects from 6 global collaborators. Sample metadata almost always included a de-identified subject ID, COVID-19 status, age in years and sex. HLA class I and class II types, where available, came from metadata supplied by the sample provider rather than from assay-based typing.

TCRbeta CDR3 regions were amplified from genomic DNA by means of the immunoSEQ Assay, a bias-controlled multiplex PCR. Per the original workflow: The number of nucleated cells in each sample was estimated from the amplification of reference gene primers within the assay. To quantify the absolute abundance of each unique TCRbeta CDR3 rearrangement, sequence reads were collapsed and filtered. Productive Simpson clonality was computed per sample as the square root of Simpson's diversity index over productive rearrangements. TCRdb mirrors the immuneACCESS table, restricted to in-frame sequences. Some clones are absent from its copies; in checked studies, under half trace to an unresolved V gene, and the reason for the others is unknown. V and J calls and clone size are as listed in that table; D and trimming were resolved from the DNA. The sample profile shows 250,000 or so clones; around 93% of them were found once. Approximately 2.9% of the sample rests with the top ten.

Participants in the prospective study were aged roughly 18 to 95 years, lived in under 30 United States geographic areas, and enrolled through a virtual design. Cohort assignment in the prospective study relied on participant-reported clinical history from a screening survey and a study questionnaire. Exposed participants had been in contact, within 2 weeks of entering the study, with a person who had a PCR-confirmed or clinician-diagnosed case of COVID-19. In the prospective study, mobile phlebotomists collected whole blood, serum and a nasopharyngeal or oropharyngeal swab from each participant. Participants in the prospective study had the option to provide additional blood draws and questionnaires over an approximately 2-month period. Prospective study blood samples were shipped either frozen or at room temperature before DNA extraction. Results and caveats for the whole study, not just this receptor: The quantity of clinical and demographic metadata differed by source and by participant and was supplied without curation.

CDR1 and CDR2, per the germline V gene (reference sequence), are LNHDA and SQIVND. Its CDR3 holds 16 amino acids, cysteine through phenylalanine. The only DNA kept is the CDR3, 48 bases in frame from the first base. V is clipped by 1 base and J by 2 bases, and the sequence between their germline boundaries is 15 bases long. Note on this clone: The specificity of this receptor is unknown. It has no much larger one-base neighbor in the sample; base qualities were not kept.

Input material: PBMCs or T cells enriched from blood (not recorded which). Recombination linked TRBV19 to TRBJ2-7; the D region possibly corresponds to TRBD1 (5 bases align). The receptor was isolated from a man aged 40-55 years who had been exposed to COVID-19. The DNA sequence reads TGTGCCAGTAGTATAGGCCGGACACGGCTTCCCTACGAGCAGTACTTC. This is translated as CASSIGRTRLPYEQYF.